Listed below are T cell receptor beta chains from one sample, sequenced in a study of blood T cell repertoires in COVID-19. Data came from immunoSEQ multiplex PCR; TCRdb stores just in-frame clones and leaves some out. This repertoire shows approximately 190,000 clones, roughly 87% found once; its top ten account for about 8%. The sequenced sample consisted of peripheral blood. The receptors here all came from a woman aged 55 to 70 with COVID-19, enrolled during active disease. The CDR3 runs from the conserved cysteine through the conserved F or W. The order of the fields is J gene, D gene, V gene, clone size, CDR3 protein, CDR3 DNA. The D gene is left open where the match is weak. Clone size is shown for a subset of rows, as once, few, many or a class of expanded clone.

>TRBJ2-5|.|TRBV10-2|.
CASSGGETQYF
TGCGCCAGCAGTGGGGGCGAGACCCAGTACTTC
>TRBJ2-7|TRBD1|TRBV6-2/TRBV6-3|.
CASSSNRGQFSYEQYF
TGTGCCAGCAGTTCCAACAGGGGGCAGTTTTCCTACGAGCAGTACTTC
>TRBJ2-5|TRBD2|TRBV27|.
CASSTRLAGGPGETQYF
TGTGCCAGCAGTACCCGACTAGCGGGAGGGCCAGGAGAGACCCAGTACTTC
>TRBJ2-7|.|TRBV6-5|.
CASSLAFYEQYF
TGTGCCAGCAGTCTGGCCTTCTACGAGCAGTACTTC
>TRBJ1-6|TRBD1|TRBV5-1|.
CASSLSGTGFLNNSPLHF
TGCGCCAGCAGTCTGTCCGGGACAGGGTTTCTAAATAATTCACCCCTCCACTTT
>TRBJ2-2|.|TRBV12-3/TRBV12-4|.
CASSLLTGELFF
TGTGCCAGCAGTTTACTCACCGGGGAGCTGTTTTTT
>TRBJ2-3|TRBD1|TRBV7-3|.
CASSAKQGIDTQYF
TGTGCCAGCAGCGCCAAACAGGGGATAGATACGCAGTATTTT
>TRBJ1-2|.|TRBV27|.
CASQRGGALLLDGYTF
TGTGCCAGCCAGCGGGGGGGGGCCCTGCTCCTAGATGGCTACACCTTC
>TRBJ2-3|.|TRBV11-2|.
CASSLVPSAGSTDTQYF
TGTGCCAGCAGCTTGGTCCCATCTGCGGGGAGCACAGATACGCAGTATTTT
>TRBJ2-2|TRBD2|TRBV3-1/TRBV3-2|.
CASSQSGAGGDTGELFF
TGTGCCAGCAGCCAATCAGGGGCGGGAGGGGACACCGGGGAGCTGTTTTTT
>TRBJ1-2|TRBD1|TRBV7-4|.
CASRRGATGEHGYTF
TGTGCCAGCAGACGAGGGGCGACAGGGGAGCATGGCTACACCTTC
>TRBJ2-1|.|TRBV18|.
CASSPQGLSYNEQFF
TGTGCCAGCTCACCCCAGGGGCTCTCCTACAATGAGCAGTTCTTC
>TRBJ1-6|.|TRBV5-1|few
CASSLEGLGNSPLHF
TGCGCCAGCAGCTTGGAGGGGTTAGGTAATTCACCCCTCCACTTT
>TRBJ1-5|TRBD1|TRBV29-1|few
CSAWDRGQPQHF
TGCAGCGCCTGGGACAGGGGACAGCCCCAGCATTTT
>TRBJ1-5|.|TRBV28|.
CASSFGFGSNQPQHF
TGTGCCAGCAGTTTTGGGTTCGGGAGCAATCAGCCCCAGCATTTT
>TRBJ2-6|.|TRBV6-5|.
CASRTGSSGANVLTF
TGTGCCAGCAGAACAGGTTCCTCTGGGGCCAACGTCCTGACTTTC
>TRBJ2-5|.|TRBV20-1|.
CSASPRGETQYF
TGCAGTGCTAGTCCCAGGGGAGAGACCCAGTACTTC
>TRBJ2-7|TRBD1|TRBV7-2|.
CASSPAPGTGYEQYF
TGTGCCAGCAGCCCCGCCCCCGGGACAGGGTACGAGCAGTACTTC
>TRBJ2-4|TRBD1|TRBV5-1|.
CASSLGQGKNIQYF
TGCGCCAGCAGCTTGGGACAGGGGAAAAACATTCAGTACTTC
>TRBJ2-3|.|TRBV9|.
CASSVTRADTQYF
TGTGCCAGCAGCGTAACTAGGGCGGATACGCAGTATTTT
>TRBJ2-1|TRBD2|TRBV5-4|.
CASSPNVAGEGNEQFF
TGTGCCAGCAGCCCGAACGTGGCGGGAGAGGGCAATGAGCAGTTCTTC
>TRBJ2-5|.|TRBV7-2|.
CASSLVPEAGRETQYF
TGTGCCAGCAGCTTAGTCCCGGAAGCGGGTCGGGAGACCCAGTACTTC
>TRBJ2-3|.|TRBV20-1|.
CSAILADTQYF
TGCAGTGCTATCCTAGCCGATACGCAGTATTTT
>TRBJ2-2|.|TRBV5-1|.
CASSLGHRALGTGELFF
TGCGCCAGCAGCTTGGGTCACAGGGCCTTGGGTACCGGGGAGCTGTTTTTT
>TRBJ1-2|TRBD1|TRBV7-4|.
CASSPGTGKWLGYTF
TGTGCCAGCAGCCCCGGGACAGGGAAATGGCTTGGCTACACCTTC
>TRBJ2-3|TRBD2|TRBV7-2|.
CASSLGGRDTDTQYF
TGTGCCAGCAGCTTAGGTGGGAGGGACACAGATACGCAGTATTTT
>TRBJ2-2|TRBD2|TRBV4-1|.
CASSQEQLAGGPNTGELFF
TGCGCCAGCAGCCAAGAGCAGCTAGCGGGAGGCCCGAACACCGGGGAGCTGTTTTTT
>TRBJ2-3|TRBD2|TRBV6-5|few
CASRASGFTDTQYF
TGTGCCAGCAGGGCTAGCGGATTCACAGATACGCAGTATTTT